The subject of this entry is one T cell receptor beta chain. The germline gives CDR1 MNHEY, CDR2 SMNVEV (reference sequence). Losses at the gene ends were 3 bases for V and 4 bases for J; bases not matched to a gene: 8. The CDR3 length is 16 residues. Assay used: immunoSEQ multiplex PCR; TCRdb lists only in-frame clones, some missing. The table shows 200,000 to 250,000 clones, with roughly 94% occurring only once. The sample belongs to a study of blood T cell repertoires in COVID-19. Turning to the study itself: The United States, Italy and Spain provided the acute and convalescent COVID-19 samples.

The V call is TRBV27, the J call TRBJ2-7, with 11 bases that match TRBD2. The source of this sequence is a man aged 25 to 40 with acute or convalescent COVID-19. Material for sequencing was peripheral blood. The CDR3 here is CASSFMSSGRFYEQYF. In DNA, the CDR3 is TGTGCCAGCAGTTTTATGTCTAGCGGGAGGTTTTACGAGCAGTACTTC.